The 8 T cell receptor beta chains presented below share a single source sample, sequenced in a study of Graves' ophthalmopathy and Graves' hyperthyroidism. Amplification of the TCR beta CDR3 regions used RNA transcripts (as template). In the first round, RT-PCR was carried out with HTBI primers, and a multiplex PCR formed the second round. TCRdb re-called the multiplex PCR reads with MiXCR, one entry per CDR3 protein. The profile shows just over 600,000 distinct CDR3 sequences, 22% of them singletons. Material for sequencing was peripheral blood. The receptors come from a woman between 18 and 29 years old with stable Graves' hyperthyroidism. Some clones in this sample may be carry-over from other donors' samples.

In its sample, this clonotype was seen a few times. The chain combines TRBV5-1 with TRBJ1-2; D unresolved. This CDR3 is 15 amino acids long. Trimming took off 0 bases at V and 4 bases at J, with 13 bases between the two ends. Germline CDR1 SGHRS, CDR2 YFSETQ. CDR3 DNA: TGCGCCAGCAGCTTGGCGGATCCCCGGGCCTATGGCTACACCTTC. Protein: CASSLADPRAYGYTF.

This chain links TRBV6-1 with TRBJ2-5; a weak D match, TRBD2 (6 bases). V was shortened by 5 bases and J by 6 bases, with 13 bases between the two germline ends. CDR1 and CDR2 (germline): MNHNS, SASEGT. The CDR3 is 13 residues long. The DNA of the CDR3 is TGTGCCAGCAGTCGACTAGGCTCCCAGACCCAGTACTTC. Its protein is CASSRLGSQTQYF.

This chain uses TRBV28 with TRBJ2-5; D gene uncertain. Germline V gene lookup returns CDR1 MDHEN and CDR2 SYDVKM. Trimming took 7 bases from V and 0 from J, leaving 9 bases between them. This CDR3 region has 13 residues. The CDR3 region is CASTGRYQETQYF. The CDR3 DNA follows: TGTGCCAGCACCGGACGGTACCAAGAGACCCAGTACTTC.

Ten or more counts support this clonotype. The chain uses TRBV6-1 and TRBJ1-2, with D tentatively TRBD1 (5 bases). CDR3 length equals 15 residues. Germline assignment: CDR1 MNHNS and CDR2 SASEGT. Trimming removed 4 bases from V and 7 bases from J, with 19 bases in between. The CDR3 region is CASSANPGGGVGYTF. Here the CDR3 DNA reads TGTGCCAGCAGTGCGAACCCCGGGGGGGGTGTTGGCTACACCTTC.

The sample holds many counts of this clonotype. CDR3 nucleotides: TGTGCCAGCAGCACCACAGGGGGACATCAGCCCCAGCATTTT. This gives the protein CASSTTGGHQPQHF. This chain connects TRBV9 to TRBJ1-5; 8 nucleotides line up with TRBD1. The V gene end was trimmed by 4 bases and the J gene end by 5 bases; junction bases not matched to a gene: 5. Looked up from germline, CDR1 is SGDLS and CDR2 is YYNGEE. The CDR3 extends over 14 amino acids.

This clonotype was recorded at least ten times. V and J are TRBV25-1 and TRBJ2-7; D remains ambiguous. V lost 2 bases, J lost 2 bases, and 10 bases lay in between. CDR3 length: 14 residues. Germline V gives CDR1 MGHDK, CDR2 SYGVNS. DNA for the CDR3: TGTGCCAGCAGTGAAGCCACACCTACCTACGAGCAGTACTTC. Its translation is CASSEATPTYEQYF.

This clonotype was seen a few times. The chain recombines TRBV5-1 with TRBJ2-5, with D perhaps matching TRBD1 (6 bases). The germline V gene encodes CDR1 SGHRS and CDR2 YFSETQ. The CDR3 sequence is 19 residues long. V shed 1 base and J shed 4 bases, with 26 bases lying between them. The CDR3 DNA reads TGCGCCAGCAGCTTGAAAAACTCCCGCCCGGGACAAGGGGGAGAGACCCAGTACTTC. Protein: CASSLKNSRPGQGGETQYF.

This clonotype has ten or more counts. The chain is built from TRBV12-5 and TRBJ1-1; tentatively, D is TRBD1 (6 bases). This CDR3 spans 18 amino acids. Deletions cut 1 base from V and 5 bases from J, with 23 bases between. Germline V lookup: CDR1 LGHNT, CDR2 FRNRAP. The CDR3 DNA is TGTGCTAGTGGTTTGGAAACAAACAGGGAATTCAGAAGGACTGAAGCTTTCTTT. The encoded protein is CASGLETNREFRRTEAFF.